This T cell receptor beta chain was captured in a study of post-analysis software for immune sequencing data. Study conclusions and caveats: Relative to controls, patients had about 5 TRBV segments at higher frequency, with TRBV5-6, TRBV5-1 and TRBV20-1 among these.

This CDR3 has 13 residues. In germline, CDR1 is DFQATT, CDR2 SNEGSKA (reference sequence). V was shortened by 3 bases and J by 4 bases, with 12 bases between the two germline ends. There are a few counts of this clonotype. Antigen: not known. Incorporated into the TCR beta cDNA libraries were unique molecular identifiers, which served to reduce PCR and sequencing biases. TCRdb redid the calling of the PCR reads with MiXCR, one entry per CDR3 protein. Of roughly 800,000 distinct CDR3 sequences listed, around 50% are singletons. This sequence joins TRBV20-1 and TRBJ1-2; D unresolved. The material sequenced was blood. The TCR sequence derives from a girl between 10 and 17 years old with multiple sclerosis. For the CDR3, the DNA is TGCAGTGCTAGGGACCCACCCTCCTATGGCTACACCTTC. Encoded protein: CSARDPPSYGYTF.